These T cell receptor beta chains were read from a single sample in a study of regulatory T cells in long-lasting Graves disease. TCRdb passed the multiplex PCR reads through MiXCR, listing each CDR3 protein once. The sample has hundreds of thousands of distinct CDR3 sequences, under 25% seen once. This specimen was peripheral blood mononuclear cells (PBMCs), taken when the disease was refractory, from a patient treated with antithyroid drugs. Receptors originate from a female donor with Graves disease. Each CDR3 is given with its conserved first and last residue. A D gene is named only where the DNA matches it firmly.

D gene: -
V gene: TRBV2
J gene: TRBJ2-2
CDR3 length: 17
CDR3 protein: CASSDSDTTGRAGELFF

D gene: -
V gene: TRBV19
J gene: TRBJ1-2
CDR3 length: 13
CDR3 protein: CASNGLWNYGYTF

D gene: -
V gene: TRBV2
J gene: TRBJ2-5
CDR3 length: 15
CDR3 protein: CASSASREGWETQYF

D gene: TRBD1
V gene: TRBV15
J gene: TRBJ1-1
CDR3 length: 14
CDR3 protein: CATSRDLGQNEAFF

D gene: -
V gene: TRBV7-9
J gene: TRBJ2-7
CDR3 length: 18
CDR3 protein: CASSSIRTGTPLSYEQYF

D gene: -
V gene: TRBV27
J gene: TRBJ2-7
CDR3 length: 14
CDR3 protein: CASSLLASPYEQYF

D gene: TRBD2
V gene: TRBV7-2
J gene: TRBJ2-2
CDR3 length: 16
CDR3 protein: CASSLGLAGGSGELFF

D gene: TRBD2
V gene: TRBV9
J gene: TRBJ2-2
CDR3 length: 15
CDR3 protein: CASSEGLGGTGELFF

D gene: -
V gene: TRBV20-1
J gene: TRBJ2-2
CDR3 length: 13
CDR3 protein: CSARPSGTGELFF

D gene: -
V gene: TRBV28
J gene: TRBJ2-7
CDR3 length: 13
CDR3 protein: CASSLKGPYEQYF

D gene: TRBD1
V gene: TRBV11-2
J gene: TRBJ1-1
CDR3 length: 16
CDR3 protein: CASSIWDRAMNTEAFF

D gene: -
V gene: TRBV20-1
J gene: TRBJ2-7
CDR3 length: 13
CDR3 protein: CSAGGSGTGEQYF

D gene: TRBD2
V gene: TRBV20-1
J gene: TRBJ2-7
CDR3 length: 14
CDR3 protein: CSAGLAGGDYEQYF

D gene: -
V gene: TRBV5-8
J gene: TRBJ1-5
CDR3 length: 11
CDR3 protein: CASSLAQPQHF

D gene: -
V gene: TRBV28
J gene: TRBJ2-7
CDR3 length: 15
CDR3 protein: CASNQDDQFTYEQYF

D gene: -
V gene: TRBV10-3
J gene: TRBJ1-3
CDR3 length: 14
CDR3 protein: CAASQTDSGNTIYF

D gene: -
V gene: TRBV6-1
J gene: TRBJ1-4
CDR3 length: 13
CDR3 protein: CASSPGHFEKLFF

D gene: -
V gene: TRBV27
J gene: TRBJ1-1
CDR3 length: 15
CDR3 protein: CASSLRVGGPTEAFF

D gene: TRBD1
V gene: TRBV30
J gene: TRBJ1-3
CDR3 length: 13
CDR3 protein: CAWDRGRGNTIYF

D gene: -
V gene: TRBV4-1
J gene: TRBJ2-7
CDR3 length: 14
CDR3 protein: CASSQAPRTYEQYF

D gene: TRBD2
V gene: TRBV28
J gene: TRBJ2-3
CDR3 length: 16
CDR3 protein: CASRGGRAGVSDTQYF

D gene: -
V gene: TRBV3-1
J gene: TRBJ2-5
CDR3 length: 12
CDR3 protein: CASSQDTETQYF